The present T cell receptor beta chain was sequenced within a study of control samples from healthy donors and cancer patients. Produced via immunoSEQ multiplex PCR; TCRdb's table is partial and in-frame only. Found here are about 190,000 clones, approximately 90% of them singletons; the top ten hold about 1.7%. The germline gives CDR1 SGHRS, CDR2 YFSETQ. This CDR3 comprises 15 residues. Trimming took off 5 bases at V and 4 bases at J, with 16 bases between the two ends. The chain combines TRBV5-1 with TRBJ2-4; D possibly corresponds to TRBD1 (6 bases). The TCR was taken from a man aged 25 to 40 in good health. Sequencing was done on a sample of blood. The CDR3 DNA follows: TGCGCCAGCAGAGGTGAGGACAGCGTGAAAAACATTCAGTACTTC. Translating gives CASRGEDSVKNIQYF. Complete variable domain (other parts from reference TRBV5-1 and TRBJ2-4): KAGVTQTPRYLIKTRGQQVTLSCSPISGHRSVSWYQQTPGQGLQFLFEYFSETQRNKGNFPGRFSGRQFSNSRSEMNVSTLELGDSALYLCASRGEDSVKNIQYFGAGTRLSVL.